The 23 T cell receptor beta chains in this list originate from one sample, sequenced in a study of T cell responses to AZD1222 COVID-19 vaccine. The table came from immunoSEQ multiplex PCR; TCRdb's copy has only in-frame clones and leaves some out. This repertoire shows approximately 90,000 clones, around 90% found once; its top ten account for around 3%. The specimen was peripheral blood, collected on day 0 of AZD1222 vaccination. All receptors derive from an adult in good health.

V is TRBV20-1 and J is TRBJ2-5; 9 nucleotides agree with TRBD2. The V segment lost 4 bases and the J segment 5 bases; nucleotides outside the gene matches: 11. Germline lookup yields CDR1 DFQATT and CDR2 SNEGSKA (reference sequence). CDR3 size: 15 residues. The CDR3 coding sequence is TGCAGTGCTAATGACGCGGGAGGGCCCAGGGAGACCCAGTACTTC. Residues: CSANDAGGPRETQYF.

The V and J genes are TRBV4-1 and TRBJ2-3; maybe TRBD2 (6 bases). Trimming pared 8 bases from V and 4 bases from J, leaving 13 bases between. The germline V gene has CDR1 MGHRA and CDR2 YSYEKL. The CDR3 totals 13 residues. CDR3 bases: TGCGCCAGCGACCGACTAGTTTCAGATACGCAGTATTTT. Translated: CASDRLVSDTQYF.

The V gene is TRBV19, the J gene TRBJ2-1; 11 bases map to TRBD2. This CDR3 is built from 14 residues. Looked up from germline, CDR1 is LNHDA and CDR2 is SQIVND (reference sequence). V shed 10 bases and J 1 base; nucleotides not matched to a gene: 3. The CDR3 region has the DNA TGTGCCACCGGGACTAGCGGTTCCTACAATGAGCAGTTCTTC. Its protein product is CATGTSGSYNEQFF.

This chain joins TRBV5-4 and TRBJ2-1; 9 positions agree with TRBD1. The CDR3 runs to 17 residues. In germline, CDR1 is SGHNT, CDR2 YYREEE (reference sequence). Trimming took 0 bases from V and 6 from J; bases not matched to a gene: 10. CDR3 nucleotides: TGTGCCAGCAGCTTGGAATTAACAGGGGGCGGAACCAATGAGCAGTTCTTC. This translates into CASSLELTGGGTNEQFF.

This chain joins TRBV30 and TRBJ2-7; D ambiguous. Germline-derived CDR1 and CDR2 are GTSNPN and SVGIG (reference sequence). The length of the CDR3 is 11 residues. Trimming removed 2 bases from V and 6 bases from J, with 8 bases in between. The DNA of the CDR3 is TGTGCCTGGAGTCGTGCTTCCGAGCAGTACTTC. Translated: CAWSRASEQYF.

V is TRBV3-1 (or the pseudogene TRBV3-2) and J is TRBJ1-6, with 10 positions matching TRBD1. Unmatched junction bases numbered 4, after V lost 4 bases and J lost 10 bases. The CDR3 loop spans 14 amino acids. Per germline, CDR1 LGHDT and CDR2 YNNKEL (reference sequence). In DNA form, the CDR3 reads TGTGCCAGCAGCCGGACAGGGGGGCAGTCACCCCTCCACTTT. As protein: CASSRTGGQSPLHF.

Concerning this clone itself: Because the CDR3's place on the DNA is in doubt, the DNA is left out and the CDR3 is given as listed by TCRdb. The chain links TRBV28 to TRBJ1-3. Germline CDR1 and CDR2: MDHEN and SYDVKM. The CDR3 spans 14 residues, counting both ends. CDR3 sequence reads: CASSFRGRGNTIYF.

This clone was counted once. Compared with germline, one end of the junction differs, possibly owing to a read error. The V gene is TRBV2, the J gene TRBJ2-5; D perhaps matches TRBD2 (7 bases). Germline CDR1 SNHLY, CDR2 FYNNEI. This CDR3 comprises 15 residues. CDR3 coding DNA: TGTGCCCGCAGTTATCGGGGGGCCCAGGGGGAGACCCAGTACTTC. Translated: CARSYRGAQGETQYF.

J is TRBJ1-4 and V is TRBV6-5; D is ambiguous. Between the trimmed V and J ends, which lost 6 bases and 4 bases, there was a span of 12 bases. The germline V gene encodes CDR1 MNHEY and CDR2 SVGAGI. The CDR3 has 14 residues. Here the CDR3 reads CASRLTPDNEKLFF. The CDR3 DNA sequence: TGTGCCAGCAGACTAACCCCAGATAATGAAAAACTGTTTTTT.

This clone was found once. The rearrangement uses TRBV18 and TRBJ1-1; D is undetermined. V lost 3 bases and J lost 8, with 10 bases in between. The CDR3 sequence is 12 residues long. Germline V gene sequence: CDR1 KGHSH, CDR2 LQKENI. The CDR3 coding sequence is TGTGCCAGCTCACCGGGGAGTTTGGAAGCTTTCTTT. Encoded protein: CASSPGSLEAFF.

The gene calls are TRBV7-9 and TRBJ1-1; D uncertain. V lost 5 bases and J 5 bases, leaving 24 bases between the germline ends. Looked up from germline, CDR1 is SEHNR and CDR2 is FQNEAQ (reference sequence). The CDR3 spans 17 residues. The CDR3: CASSPSLGRSPLTEAFF. The CDR3 coding sequence is TGTGCCAGCAGCCCATCCCTCGGCAGGTCCCCCTTGACTGAAGCTTTCTTT.

The V and J genes are TRBV6-5 and TRBJ2-1, with D uncertain. The germline gives CDR1 MNHEY, CDR2 SVGAGI. With 2 bases removed from V and 0 bases from J, the gap between germline ends came to 5 bases. The CDR3 extends over 14 amino acids. CDR3 protein: CASSYRNSYNEQFF. CDR3 coding DNA: TGTGCCAGCAGTTACCGCAACTCCTACAATGAGCAGTTCTTC.

The gene calls are TRBV5-1 and TRBJ2-1, with 9 bases that match TRBD2. CDR1 is SGHRS, CDR2 YFSETQ, per germline. V trimming: 0 bases; J trimming: 4 bases; junction bases outside the gene matches: 8. The CDR3 is 17 amino acids. In DNA form, the CDR3 reads TGCGCCAGCAGCTTGGGGGATGTGCTAGCGGGATACAATGAGCAGTTCTTC. Its translation is CASSLGDVLAGYNEQFF.

The rearrangement links TRBV6-5 to TRBJ1-1; possibly TRBD1 for D (6 bases). V lost 4 bases and J 5 bases, leaving 8 bases between the germline ends. CDR1 and CDR2 (germline): MNHEY, SVGAGI. The CDR3 has 12 amino acids. The CDR3 here is CASSLRGTEAFF. The CDR3, as DNA: TGTGCCAGCAGTTTAAGGGGGACTGAAGCTTTCTTT.

The chain links TRBV5-1 to TRBJ1-3, with TRBD1 matching 8 bases. V was pared by 4 bases and J by 2 bases, with 8 bases of the junction left unmatched. The length of the CDR3 is 16 residues. Germline V gives CDR1 SGHRS, CDR2 YFSETQ. The CDR3 reads CASSPRQGSAGNTIYF. The CDR3 nucleotides are TGCGCCAGCAGCCCTCGACAGGGGAGCGCTGGAAACACCATATATTTT.

The chain employs TRBV3-1 (or the pseudogene TRBV3-2) and TRBJ1-1; the match to TRBD1 covers 9 bases. The germline CDR1 and CDR2 sequences are LGHDT and YNNKEL (reference sequence). The trim removed 5 bases at V and 1 base at J, leaving 5 bases unmatched. There are 15 residues in the CDR3. The CDR3 DNA reads TGTGCCAGCAGCGAGGGACAGGGAGAGAACACTGAAGCTTTCTTT. The encoded protein is CASSEGQGENTEAFF.

This clone was seen just once. The rearrangement links TRBV9 to TRBJ1-5; D is uncertain. The CDR3 loop spans 12 amino acids. Germline CDR1 is SGDLS and CDR2 is YYNGEE. With 7 bases removed from V and 5 bases from J, the gap between germline ends came to 10 bases. The CDR3 loop is CASGGLDQPQHF. CDR3 nucleotide sequence: TGTGCCAGCGGAGGGTTGGATCAGCCCCAGCATTTT.

The rearrangement uses TRBV6-5 and TRBJ2-7; D possibly corresponds to TRBD1 (5 bases). V lost 0 bases to trimming and J lost 5 bases, with 8 bases between them. The CDR3 has 13 residues. Looked up from germline, CDR1 is MNHEY and CDR2 is SVGAGI. In DNA form, the CDR3 reads TGTGCCAGCAGTTACTCGACAGTTAACGAGCAGTACTTC. Its translation is CASSYSTVNEQYF.

Concerning this clone itself: A junction boundary mismatches the germline segment, possibly from a read error. This chain joins TRBV30 and TRBJ2-7, with 12 bases identical to TRBD1. There are 13 residues in the CDR3. Germline CDR1 GTSNPN, CDR2 SVGIG (reference sequence). The chain's CDR3 is CACGTGGSHEQYF. The CDR3 nucleotides are TGTGCCTGTGGGACAGGGGGCTCCCACGAGCAGTACTTC.

This clone was found a few times. The chain recombines TRBV13 with TRBJ2-7; no reliable D call. Germline V CDR1 and CDR2: PRHDT, FYEKMQ (reference sequence). This CDR3 comprises 11 residues. V was shortened by 3 bases and J by 8 bases, with 8 bases between the two germline ends. The CDR3 nucleotides are TGTGCCAGCAGCTTCGGTCGACAGCAGTACTTC. It specifies CASSFGRQQYF.

The CDR3 coding sequence is TGTGCCAGCAGTTTAGACCAGGGAGGGCAGCCCCAGCATTTT. Translated: CASSLDQGGQPQHF. The gene calls are TRBV28 and TRBJ1-5; perhaps TRBD1 as D (5 bases). CDR1 is MDHEN and CDR2 is SYDVKM in the germline V gene. The CDR3 extends over 14 amino acids. The V gene lost 2 bases and the J gene lost 7 bases, with 12 bases spanning the gap.

This CDR3 reads CASSPTRDRVEKLFF. The CDR3 nucleotides read TGTGCCAGCAGCCCCACTCGGGACAGGGTCGAAAAACTGTTTTTT. This chain joins TRBV3-1 (or the pseudogene TRBV3-2) and TRBJ1-4; 9 bases fit TRBD1. Germline CDR1 and CDR2: LGHDT and YNNKEL (reference sequence). This CDR3 is 15 amino acids long. The trim removed 4 bases at V and 8 bases at J, leaving 8 bases unmatched.

This chain connects TRBV5-6 to TRBJ1-1; D ambiguous. With 0 bases removed from V and 4 bases from J, the gap between germline ends came to 4 bases. CDR3 length: 12 residues. Germline values: CDR1 SGHDT, CDR2 YYEEEE. CDR3 nucleotides: TGTGCCAGCAGCTTGGTTGCCACTGAAGCTTTCTTT. Its translation: CASSLVATEAFF.